These 18 T cell receptor beta chains came from one sample sequenced in a study of siplizumab effects on memory and regulatory T cells. Some clones are missing from TCRdb's copy, which holds only in-frame ones; the method was immunoSEQ multiplex PCR. The data hold more than 85,000 clones, with more than 85% observed a single time. Sequences were obtained from CD4+ T cells sorted from blood. Every receptor here comes from a human donor in good health.

This sequence joins TRBV2 and TRBJ2-3; D is undetermined. Germline V gene lookup returns CDR1 SNHLY and CDR2 FYNNEI. The CDR3 extends over 15 amino acids. Deletions cut 4 bases from V and 0 bases from J, with 11 bases between. The CDR3 is CASSVTPTSTDTQYF. Written as DNA, the CDR3 is TGTGCCAGCAGTGTTACACCCACTAGCACAGATACGCAGTATTTT.

This chain joins TRBV5-1 and TRBJ1-4, with 8 bases aligning to TRBD1. Losses at the gene ends were 0 bases for V and 7 bases for J; bases not matched to a gene: 5. Germline lookup yields CDR1 SGHRS and CDR2 YFSETQ. The CDR3 is 15 residues long. CDR3 region: CASSLAGGSGEKLFF. CDR3 nucleotides: TGCGCCAGCAGCTTGGCAGGGGGCTCAGGTGAAAAACTGTTTTTT.

This clone was found a few times. The chain combines TRBV30 with TRBJ1-5; no clear D. With 2 bases removed from V and 7 bases from J, the gap between germline ends came to 12 bases. This CDR3 has 13 amino acids. CDR1 is GTSNPN and CDR2 is SVGIG in the germline V gene (reference sequence). The CDR3 sequence is CAWSTRGTQPQHF. CDR3 coding DNA: TGTGCCTGGAGTACCCGGGGAACCCAGCCCCAGCATTTT.

The chain has TRBV28 and TRBJ1-6; D might be TRBD1 (5 bases). V lost 6 bases, J lost 5 bases, and 11 bases lay in between. CDR1 is MDHEN, CDR2 SYDVKM, per germline. The CDR3 length is 14 residues. The CDR3 DNA sequence: TGTGCCAGCAGACACGGGGCCCATAATTCACCCCTCCACTTT. This sequence encodes CASRHGAHNSPLHF.

The chain carries TRBV6-5 and TRBJ2-2; tentatively, D is TRBD1 or TRBD2 (5 bases each). Germline V gene sequence: CDR1 MNHEY, CDR2 SVGAGI. The CDR3 has 14 residues. Trimming pared 10 bases from V and 2 bases from J, leaving 14 bases between. CDR3 in amino acids: CATNRDLNTGELFF. The CDR3 DNA reads TGTGCCACTAATCGGGACCTAAACACCGGGGAGCTGTTTTTT.

The chain employs TRBV29-1 and TRBJ2-7; possible D gene TRBD2, 6 bases. The V end lost 6 bases, the J end lost 0 bases, and 15 bases lay between the germline ends. Germline lookup yields CDR1 SQVTM and CDR2 ANQGSEA. The CDR3 length is 14 residues. CDR3 in amino acids: CSVAVAGPSYEQYF. In DNA form, the CDR3 reads TGCAGCGTCGCCGTTGCGGGACCCTCCTACGAGCAGTACTTC.

J is TRBJ1-1 and V is TRBV10-2, with no clear D. The CDR3 consists of 14 residues. Trimming cost V 0 bases and J 3 bases, with 8 bases left between them. CDR1 is WSHSY, CDR2 SAAADI, per germline. The CDR3: CASSESRDYTEAFF. CDR3 bases: TGCGCCAGCAGTGAGTCTCGTGATTACACTGAAGCTTTCTTT.

The rearrangement links TRBV5-4 to TRBJ1-3; D unresolved. Germline V gene data show CDR1 as SGHNT and CDR2 as YYREEE (reference sequence). This CDR3 has 14 amino acids. Trimming cost V 3 bases and J 0 bases, with 7 bases left between them. CDR3 protein: CASSSADSGNTIYF. CDR3 sequence (DNA): TGTGCCAGCAGCTCTGCGGACTCTGGAAACACCATATATTTT.

DNA for the CDR3: TGTGCCAGCAGCCCAACCGGGTCAGGGGGTGCCGGGGAGCTGTTTTTT. It is translated as CASSPTGSGGAGELFF. V gene TRBV7-3 combines with J gene TRBJ2-2; 7 bases are shared with TRBD1. Germline V gene lookup returns CDR1 SGHTA and CDR2 FQGTGA. After removal of 5 bases from V and 6 bases from J, the junction contained 12 bases not matched to a gene. This CDR3 is 16 amino acids long.

The V and J genes are TRBV30 and TRBJ1-6; a possible D gene is TRBD1 (5 bases). The V gene's germline CDR1 is GTSNPN and CDR2 SVGIG (reference sequence). The CDR3 is made up of 15 amino acids. Trimming took off 3 bases at V and 10 bases at J, with 19 bases between the two ends. Here the CDR3 reads CAWSREVRNWSPLHF. The CDR3 region has the DNA TGTGCCTGGAGCAGGGAGGTCCGGAATTGGTCACCCCTCCACTTT.

This chain links TRBV5-1 with TRBJ2-3; 10 bases line up with TRBD2. With V trimmed by 4 bases and J by 0 bases, 8 bases remained unmatched. The CDR3 has 17 amino acids. The germline V gene has CDR1 SGHRS and CDR2 YFSETQ. Here the CDR3 reads CASSPGAGGPSTDTQYF. CDR3 coding DNA: TGCGCCAGCAGCCCCGGAGCGGGAGGGCCTAGCACAGATACGCAGTATTTT.

The J gene is TRBJ2-4, the V gene TRBV19; D perhaps matches TRBD1 (5 bases). The germline CDR1 and CDR2 sequences are LNHDA and SQIVND (reference sequence). This CDR3 region has 12 residues. Trimming shortened V by 6 bases and J by 6 bases, and 9 bases separated the two germline ends. The CDR3, as DNA: TGTGCCAGTAGGCAGGGCTCAAACATTCAGTACTTC. The encoded protein is CASRQGSNIQYF.

In its sample, this clone was seen a few times. The chain links TRBV30 to TRBJ1-2; D may be TRBD1 (6 bases). Germline V gives CDR1 GTSNPN, CDR2 SVGIG (reference sequence). V lost 3 bases, J lost 4 bases, and 18 bases lay in between. The CDR3 loop spans 15 amino acids. The DNA of the CDR3 is TGTGCCTGGAGGGGCCTTGGACCGGACAGCTATGGCTACACCTTC. Its protein is CAWRGLGPDSYGYTF.

The chain combines TRBV28 with TRBJ1-3; D unclear. V was cut by 3 bases and J by 0 bases, with 3 bases left in between. The CDR3 length is 13 residues. From germline, CDR1 is MDHEN and CDR2 SYDVKM. CDR3 coding DNA: TGTGCCAGCAGTTTGAGCTCTGGAAACACCATATATTTT. Translated, it gives CASSLSSGNTIYF.

This chain uses TRBV9 with TRBJ1-5; 8 nucleotides line up with TRBD1. J was trimmed by 1 base and V by 3 bases; bases with no gene match: 9. The CDR3 extends over 17 amino acids. Germline CDR1 and CDR2: SGDLS and YYNGEE. The CDR3 loop is CASSGGQGWRSNQPQHF. CDR3 coding DNA: TGTGCCAGCAGCGGAGGACAGGGATGGAGGAGCAATCAGCCCCAGCATTTT.

This chain links TRBV2 with TRBJ1-5; D call uncertain. The CDR3 is made up of 15 amino acids. V dropped 4 bases and J dropped 8 bases, with 18 bases sitting between them. Germline CDR1 reads SNHLY; CDR2 reads FYNNEI. For the CDR3, the DNA is TGTGCCAGCAGTGTCCGTTCCCTCCCTTGGGAGCCCCAGCATTTT. Protein product: CASSVRSLPWEPQHF.

The genes are TRBV19 and TRBJ2-5; possibly TRBD1 or TRBD2 for D (5 bases each). The J call is in doubt because the DNA end fits TRBJ2-7 better. The germline gives CDR1 LNHDA, CDR2 SQIVND (reference sequence). This CDR3 region has 12 residues. Written as DNA, the CDR3 is TGTGCTAGTTCCGGGACCTCCTACGAGCAGTACTTC. This sequence encodes CASSGTSYEQYF.

The chain combines TRBV27 with TRBJ1-2; no clear D. Germline assignment: CDR1 MNHEY and CDR2 SMNVEV (reference sequence). The CDR3 is 14 amino acids. Trimming removed 5 bases from V and 4 bases from J, with 14 bases in between. The CDR3 loop is CASSRAGGPYGYTF. DNA for the CDR3: TGTGCCAGCAGTCGAGCAGGCGGCCCCTATGGCTACACCTTC.